This TCR beta chain was documented in a study of cytomegalovirus exposure and HLA in healthy donors. The CDR3 has 14 amino acids. V dropped 1 base and J dropped 2 bases, with 9 bases sitting between them. Per the germline V gene, CDR1 is MNHEY and CDR2 is SMNVEV (reference sequence). PCR was performed using 60 Vbeta and 13 Jbeta primers. Some clones are missing from TCRdb's copy, which holds only in-frame ones; the method was immunoSEQ multiplex PCR. The table lists roughly 250,000 clones, 80% of them singletons. Notes on the study in general: Sequence variants that were highly shared formed a cluster that was likely a sequencing artifact. According to the study, 150 to 200 TCR beta chains were cytomegalovirus-associated.

This clone occurred a few times. Its antigen is still unknown. The chain recombines TRBV27 with TRBJ2-7; D uncertain. This receptor was taken from a girl aged 2 to 10 in good health and CMV-seronegative. Specimen: PBMCs. CDR3 in DNA: TGTGCCAGCAGTTTATTCGCCGGTACCTACGAGCAGTACTTC. Its translation: CASSLFAGTYEQYF.